This entry concerns a single T cell receptor beta chain. What it recognizes is unknown. Reverse transcribing all isolated RNA meant expressed TCRB transcripts were sequenced. Measured with immunoSEQ multiplex PCR; TCRdb has only the in-frame clones, and not every one. In the table there are more than 200,000 clones, 16% of which are singletons. Trimming took 0 bases from V and 6 from J, leaving 15 bases between them. Germline V gene data show CDR1 as GTSNPN and CDR2 as SVGIG (reference sequence). The CDR3 runs 14 residues. This record comes from a study of beta chain features in type 1 diabetes. Notes on the study in general: Type 1 diabetes patients had moderately but significantly shorter TCRB CDR3s in all four CD4+ subsets.

Populations obtained by sorting all exceeded 95% purity. The V and J genes are TRBV30 and TRBJ2-7; perhaps TRBD2 as D (6 bases). Sample: naive CD4+ T cells from blood. This clonotype originated in a man aged 25-45 years with type 1 diabetes. Here the CDR3 DNA reads TGTGCCTGGAGTGTGTCCTTGGGGGGTGGCGAGCAGTACTTC. Its translation is CAWSVSLGGGEQYF.